The rows below give T cell receptor beta chains drawn from one sample of a study of blood T cell repertoires in COVID-19. Only in-frame clones appear in the TCRdb table, and some are missing; sequencing was by immunoSEQ multiplex PCR. The sample contains almost 250,000 clones, more than 85% of which appear only once. Sequencing input: PBMCs or T cells enriched from blood (not recorded which). The receptors were gathered from a woman aged 25-40 years who had recovered from COVID-19. The CDR3 runs from the conserved cysteine through the conserved F or W. D genes are given only for firm matches. Size values are once, few and many counts, or a class for expanded clones, and some rows have none.

>13|TRBV19|.|once|TRBJ2-1
CASSLPGANEQFF
TGTGCCAGTAGTTTACCAGGGGCAAATGAGCAGTTCTTC
>16|TRBV10-3|TRBD2|.|TRBJ2-7
CAISEATGTSTYEQYF
TGTGCCATCAGTGAGGCCACCGGGACTAGCACCTACGAGCAGTACTTC
>16|TRBV28|.|.|TRBJ1-1
CASEKEIPGGNTEAFF
TGTGCCAGCGAAAAGGAGATCCCTGGAGGGAACACTGAAGCTTTCTTT
>17|TRBV6-6|TRBD1|.|TRBJ2-6
CASSRQGTHSGANVLTF
TGTGCCAGCAGCCGACAGGGGACCCACTCTGGGGCCAACGTCCTGACTTTC
>13|TRBV27|.|.|TRBJ1-2
CASSRTARSGYTF
TGTGCCAGCAGCCGGACAGCCCGGTCTGGCTACACCTTC
>13|TRBV5-1|.|.|TRBJ2-2
CASSLEGVGELFF
TGCGCCAGCAGCTTGGAGGGGGTCGGGGAGCTGTTTTTT
>15|TRBV19|TRBD1|.|TRBJ1-5
CASSSSGGISQPQHF
TGTGCCAGTAGTTCATCAGGGGGAATAAGTCAGCCCCAGCATTTT
>13|TRBV2|.|.|TRBJ1-1
CASSPHKRAEAFF
TGTGCCAGCAGCCCCCATAAGCGGGCTGAAGCTTTCTTT
>16|TRBV7-2|TRBD1|once|TRBJ2-5
CASSLGTGQGQETQYF
TGTGCCAGCAGCTTAGGTACGGGACAGGGCCAAGAGACCCAGTACTTC
>15|TRBV4-3|.|.|TRBJ1-1
CASSQGLGDSKGTFF
TGCGCCAGCAGCCAAGGCTTAGGGGACTCCAAAGGGACTTTCTTT
>15|TRBV28|.|once|TRBJ1-6
CASSLSAGVNSPLHF
TGTGCCAGCAGTTTATCGGCGGGAGTTAATTCACCCCTCCACTTT
>14|TRBV7-8|.|.|TRBJ1-5
CASSFNQKNQPQHF
TGTGCCAGCAGCTTCAATCAGAAGAATCAGCCCCAGCATTTT
>13|TRBV19|.|.|TRBJ1-1
CATLSLGLAEAFF
TGTGCCACCCTAAGTCTGGGGCTCGCTGAAGCTTTCTTT
>12|TRBV28|.|.|TRBJ1-1
CASTLPHREAFF
TGTGCCAGCACCCTCCCCCACAGGGAAGCTTTCTTT
>11|TRBV28|.|.|TRBJ1-1
CASIQGNEAFF
TGTGCCAGCATTCAGGGGAATGAAGCTTTCTTT
>19|TRBV19|TRBD1|.|TRBJ1-5
CASSMPTGGATHSNQPQHF
TGTGCCAGTAGTATGCCGACAGGGGGCGCAACTCATAGCAATCAGCCCCAGCATTTT
>15|TRBV27|.|.|TRBJ2-3
CASSLVSIRTDTQYF
TGTGCCAGCAGTTTAGTCAGTATTCGCACAGATACGCAGTATTTT
>15|TRBV19|.|.|TRBJ2-5
CASKWSAGRQETQYF
TGTGCCAGTAAGTGGTCGGCAGGGCGCCAAGAGACCCAGTACTTC
>17|TRBV30|.|once|TRBJ2-3
CAWNRRTPSTYTDTQYF
TGTGCCTGGAACCGCAGGACTCCATCAACCTACACAGATACGCAGTATTTT
>14|TRBV7-8|.|.|TRBJ1-6
CASSPSSYNSPLHF
TGTGCCAGCAGCCCCAGCTCCTATAATTCACCCCTCCACTTT
>14|TRBV27|.|once|TRBJ1-2
CASSLWAGNYGYTF
TGTGCCAGCAGTTTATGGGCAGGGAACTATGGCTACACCTTC
>15|TRBV6-2/TRBV6-3|.|medium-sized|TRBJ2-6
CASSYDSTGANVLTF
TGTGCCAGCAGTTACGACAGTACTGGGGCCAACGTCCTGACTTTC
>15|TRBV19|TRBD2|.|TRBJ2-7
CASSNRLAAYYEQYF
TGTGCCAGCTCGAATCGACTAGCGGCTTACTACGAGCAGTACTTC
>14|TRBV7-7|.|.|TRBJ1-1
CASSPPGPGTEAFF
TGTGCTAGCAGCCCTCCGGGCCCGGGGACTGAAGCTTTCTTT
>15|TRBV5-8|.|once|TRBJ2-5
CASSILTQGFETQYF
TGTGCCAGCAGCATACTAACACAGGGTTTTGAGACCCAGTACTTC
>15|TRBV9|TRBD1|few|TRBJ2-7
CASSDGQGRDYEQYF
TGTGCCAGCAGCGACGGACAGGGTCGGGACTACGAGCAGTACTTC
>13|TRBV7-3|.|.|TRBJ1-1
CASSYLRGTEAFF
TGTGCCAGCAGCTACCTTAGGGGTACTGAAGCTTTCTTT
>13|TRBV15|TRBD1|few|TRBJ1-5
CATSRRQGQPQHF
TGTGCCACCAGCAGAAGACAGGGACAGCCCCAGCATTTT
>12|TRBV6-1|.|.|TRBJ1-2
CASSDSNYGYTF
TGTGCCAGCAGTGACAGTAACTATGGCTACACCTTC
>13|TRBV5-4|.|once|TRBJ1-2
CASSFLGGYGYTF
TGTGCCAGCAGCTTCTTGGGGGGCTATGGCTACACCTTC
>16|TRBV7-9|TRBD1|.|TRBJ1-4
CASSSGTGGTNEKLFF
TGTGCCAGCAGCTCCGGGACAGGGGGGACTAATGAAAAACTGTTTTTT
>16|TRBV24-1|TRBD2|once|TRBJ2-1
CATSDLPSGSYNEQFF
TGTGCCACCAGTGATTTGCCTAGCGGGAGTTACAATGAGCAGTTCTTC